The 16 T cell receptor beta chains presented below share a single source sample, sequenced in a study of T cell repertoires in cytomegalovirus infection. MiXCR, run by TCRdb on the reads, gives a single entry per CDR3 protein. Among 650,000 to 900,000 distinct CDR3 sequences listed, 30% to 35% were seen once. Which antigens these TCRs recognize remains unknown. The specimen comprised cultured CD8+ T cells from PBMCs, sampled from culture after CMV antigen stimulation. The receptors stem from a human donor in good health (CMV status not recorded). Some clones in this sample may be carry-over from other donors' samples.

The genes are TRBV7-6 and TRBJ2-1; D may match TRBD1 or TRBD2 (5 bases each). Germline CDR1 is SGHVS and CDR2 is FNYEAQ. Trimming pared 5 bases from V and 3 bases from J, leaving 20 bases between. CDR3 length: 17 residues. The CDR3 sequence: CASSPRYPGQGYNEQFF. The CDR3 nucleotides read TGTGCCAGCAGCCCCCGTTACCCGGGGCAGGGCTACAATGAGCAGTTCTTC. Together with reference TRBV7-6 and TRBJ2-1, the CDR3 gives the full variable domain: GAGVSQSPRYKVTKRGQDVALRCDPISGHVSLYWYRQALGQGPEFLTYFNYEAQQDKSGLPNDRFSAERPEGSISTLTIQRTEQRDSAMYRCASSPRYPGQGYNEQFFGPGTRLTVL.

V usage is TRBV10-1 and J usage is TRBJ2-1, with D uncertain. Germline V gene sequence: CDR1 WNHNN, CDR2 SYGVQD (reference sequence). V was trimmed by 4 bases and J by 3 bases, leaving 7 bases between them. The CDR3 is 13 amino acids. The CDR3 sequence is CASSAGIYNEQFF. CDR3 coding DNA: TGCGCCAGCAGTGCAGGAATCTACAATGAGCAGTTCTTC.

This chain links TRBV6-6 with TRBJ2-3; 8 bases agree with TRBD2. CDR3 length: 18 amino acids. The germline V gene encodes CDR1 MNHNY and CDR2 SVGAGI (reference sequence). The V segment lost 2 bases and the J segment 4 bases; nucleotides outside the gene matches: 14. The CDR3 DNA sequence: TGTGCCAGCAGTTACGCGGCCCGGGGGGGGGCAAGATCAGATACGCAGTATTTT. The encoded protein is CASSYAARGGARSDTQYF.

This clonotype was observed a handful of times. The chain couples TRBV6-2 or TRBV6-3 to TRBJ2-3; possibly TRBD2 for D (5 bases). The CDR3 covers 16 residues. Trimming took 2 bases from V and 3 from J, leaving 15 bases between them. Germline V CDR1 and CDR2: MNHEY, SVGEGT. The CDR3 coding sequence is TGTGCCAGCAGTTACGGAGCGGAACCTTGGACAGATACGCAGTATTTT. It translates to CASSYGAEPWTDTQYF.

The V call is TRBV27, the J call TRBJ1-2; D gene ambiguous. This CDR3 is built from 13 residues. Germline CDR1 is MNHEY and CDR2 is SMNVEV (reference sequence). V was trimmed by 7 bases and J by 6 bases, leaving 15 bases between them. The DNA for the CDR3 is TGTGCCAGCACCGGTTTCCCCGACGATGGCTACACCTTC. It specifies CASTGFPDDGYTF.

This chain uses TRBV7-9 with TRBJ2-3; D possibly corresponds to TRBD2 (5 bases). V was pared by 4 bases and J by 1 base, with 12 bases between. The CDR3 is 15 amino acids. Germline V lookup: CDR1 SEHNR, CDR2 FQNEAQ (reference sequence). In DNA, the CDR3 is TGTGCCAGCAGCTCTACTAGTTTGCGCACAGATACGCAGTATTTT. Protein product: CASSSTSLRTDTQYF. The entire variable domain, with the rest obtained from reference TRBV7-9 and TRBJ2-3, is as follows: DTGVSQNPRHKITKRGQNVTFRCDPISEHNRLYWYRQTLGQGPEFLTYFQNEAQLEKSRLLSDRFSAERPKGSFSTLEIQRTEQGDSAMYLCASSSTSLRTDTQYFGPGTRLTVL.

This clonotype was picked up a small number of times. This chain connects TRBV28 to TRBJ1-4, with TRBD1 matching over 7 bases. The V gene end was trimmed by 6 bases and the J gene end by 6 bases; junction bases not matched to a gene: 1. Germline CDR1 reads MDHEN; CDR2 reads SYDVKM. CDR3 length: 12 residues. CDR3 protein: CASSDRDEKLFF. As DNA, the CDR3 is TGTGCCAGCAGCGACAGGGATGAAAAACTGTTTTTT. Full variable domain (remainder filled in from reference TRBV28 and TRBJ1-4): DVKVTQSSRYLVKRTGEKVFLECVQDMDHENMFWYRQDPGLGLRLIYFSYDVKMKEKGDIPEGYSVSREKKERFSLILESASTNQTSMYLCASSDRDEKLFFGSGTQLSVL.

This clonotype has just a few counts. The genes are TRBV6-2 or TRBV6-3 and TRBJ2-1; D may be TRBD1 (6 bases). Trimming stripped 2 bases from V and 5 bases from J, with 7 bases between. Per germline, CDR1 MNHEY and CDR2 SVGEGT. This CDR3 comprises 13 residues. For the CDR3, the DNA is TGTGCCAGCAGTTACCGGGACAACAATGAGCAGTTCTTC. Translation: CASSYRDNNEQFF.

The V call is TRBV20-1, the J call TRBJ2-1, with TRBD1 identical over 8 bases. The CDR3 runs to 14 residues. Germline V lookup: CDR1 DFQATT, CDR2 SNEGSKA (reference sequence). J lost 3 bases, V lost 5 bases, and 6 bases had no gene match. The CDR3 region has the DNA TGCAGTGCTCCGGACAGGGTTTTCTACAATGAGCAGTTCTTC. It is translated as CSAPDRVFYNEQFF.

This chain uses TRBV6-5 with TRBJ2-1; 9 bases line up with TRBD2. The junction had 8 bases not matched to a gene; V was cut back by 4 bases and J by 4 bases. The CDR3 is made up of 16 amino acids. Germline lookup yields CDR1 MNHEY and CDR2 SVGAGI. The CDR3 protein is CASSFSRLAAYNEQFF. The DNA for the CDR3 is TGTGCCAGCAGTTTTTCAAGACTAGCGGCTTACAATGAGCAGTTCTTC.

The V and J genes are TRBV28 and TRBJ1-5; D perhaps matches TRBD1 (5 bases). V was clipped by 10 bases and J by 4 bases, with 14 bases between them. In germline, CDR1 is MDHEN, CDR2 SYDVKM. The CDR3 runs 13 residues. CDR3 in DNA: TGTGCCACCATATATGGGGGAAATCAGCCCCAGCATTTT. Its protein is CATIYGGNQPQHF.

The rearrangement uses TRBV25-1 and TRBJ1-1; D might be TRBD1 (5 bases). CDR3 length: 16 amino acids. Germline CDR1 MGHDK, CDR2 SYGVNS. The V gene lost 3 bases and the J gene lost 0 bases, with 14 bases spanning the gap. The CDR3: CASSDGQGLMNTEAFF. In DNA, the CDR3 is TGTGCCAGCAGTGATGGGCAGGGCCTCATGAACACTGAAGCTTTCTTT.

J is TRBJ2-7 and V is TRBV7-9; D may be TRBD1 or TRBD2 (6 bases each). Germline loops: CDR1 SEHNR, CDR2 FQNEAQ (reference sequence). V lost 1 base to trimming and J lost 3 bases, with 19 bases between them. This CDR3 is 17 amino acids long. The CDR3 DNA reads as TGTGCCAGCAGCTTAGAGGCGGGTCGAGGGGGGAACTACGAGCAGTACGTC. It translates to CASSLEAGRGGNYEQYV.

CDR3 loop: CAINGKGTYNEQFF. The CDR3 DNA reads as TGTGCCATCAACGGGAAGGGTACCTACAATGAGCAGTTCTTC. V and J are TRBV6-6 and TRBJ2-1; possible D gene TRBD2, 5 bases. Germline V gene lookup returns CDR1 MNHNY and CDR2 SVGAGI (reference sequence). The CDR3 is 14 amino acids. V lost 10 bases and J lost 2, with 15 bases in between.

This clonotype came up many times. The rearrangement links TRBV7-2 to TRBJ2-5; the D is unclear. The germline V gene has CDR1 SGHTA and CDR2 FQGNSA. This CDR3 is built from 14 residues. The V gene lost 6 bases and the J gene lost 5 bases, with 16 bases spanning the gap. The CDR3 spells CASREAPPRETQYF. The CDR3 coding sequence is TGTGCCAGCAGAGAAGCCCCCCCAAGGGAGACCCAGTACTTC. The full variable domain, rest sourced from reference TRBV7-2 and TRBJ2-5, is GAGVSQSPSNKVTEKGKDVELRCDPISGHTALYWYRQSLGQGLEFLIYFQGNSAPDKSGLPSDRFSAERTGGSVSTLTIQRTQQEDSAVYLCASREAPPRETQYFGPGTRLLVL.

This clonotype has only a few counts. The chain uses TRBV5-4 and TRBJ2-2; D gene ambiguous. Germline CDR1 SGHNT, CDR2 YYREEE (reference sequence). The V gene lost 1 base and the J gene lost 7 bases, with 5 bases spanning the gap. The CDR3 covers 12 residues. CDR3 in amino acids: CASSLLNGELFF. Written as DNA, the CDR3 is TGTGCCAGCAGCTTGTTGAACGGGGAGCTGTTTTTT.